The 30 T cell receptor beta chains below come from one sample, sequenced in a study of T-cell reconstitution after alpha-beta-depleted transplantation in children. Researchers prepared the TCRbeta library using unique molecular identifiers, the study reports. TCRdb processed the PCR reads anew with MiXCR; each CDR3 protein has one entry. In the table there are about 230,000 distinct CDR3 sequences, 9.5% to 15% of which are singletons. The material was PBMCs from the stem cell graft donor, obtained from the stem cell graft. Receptor source: a human donor who donated a stem cell graft to a child with acute lymphoblastic leukemia.

The sample holds many counts of this clonotype. This sequence joins TRBV9 and TRBJ2-1; 7 bases fit TRBD2. CDR3 length: 15 residues. Trimming cost V 4 bases and J 10 bases; bases outside gene matches: 14. CDR1 is SGDLS and CDR2 is YYNGEE in the germline V gene. The DNA of the CDR3 is TGTGCCAGCAGCCCGCTTAGCGGGCCGTCGAGGGAGCAGTTCTTC. It yields the protein CASSPLSGPSREQFF.

This clonotype was counted a few times. This chain links TRBV11-3 with TRBJ1-2; D gene uncertain. The CDR3 is 13 amino acids. V was trimmed by 3 bases and J by 8 bases, leaving 13 bases between them. The germline V gene encodes CDR1 SGHNT and CDR2 YENEEA. CDR3 sequence reads: CASSFHLPLGYTF. Written as DNA, the CDR3 is TGTGCCAGCAGCTTTCATCTCCCCCTCGGCTACACCTTC.

This clonotype occurred many times. The chain is built from TRBV7-2 and TRBJ1-2; 9 bases fit TRBD1. Germline CDR1 reads SGHTA; CDR2 reads FQGNSA. CDR3 size: 14 residues. With 10 bases clipped from V and 4 bases from J, the junction kept 10 bases outside the gene matches. The CDR3 nucleotides read TGTGCCACCGCGGGACAGGGTTTAGGCTATGGCTACACCTTC. Translation gives CATAGQGLGYGYTF.

This sequence joins TRBV18 and TRBJ2-3; D perhaps matches TRBD1 (6 bases). The CDR3 totals 15 residues. Trimming left V 5 bases short and J 0 bases short, with 12 bases between. Germline V gene sequence: CDR1 KGHSH, CDR2 LQKENI. The CDR3 nucleotides are TGTGCCAGCTCATCATGGACAGCTAGCACAGATACGCAGTATTTT. Residues: CASSSWTASTDTQYF.

Ten or more counts support this clonotype. V gene TRBV20-1 combines with J gene TRBJ1-1; D uncertain. From germline, CDR1 is DFQATT and CDR2 SNEGSKA (reference sequence). The ends were cut back, 5 bases at V and 11 bases at J, with 18 bases in the middle. This CDR3 comprises 12 residues. The CDR3 bases are TGCAGTGCTGTGATCTGGGCCAGCCCGGCTTTCTTT. Encoded protein: CSAVIWASPAFF.

This clonotype came up many times. V and J are TRBV5-1 and TRBJ2-1; 10 bases align to TRBD2. CDR1 and CDR2 from the germline V gene are SGHRS and YFSETQ. The CDR3 has 19 residues. The V gene end was trimmed by 4 bases and the J gene end by 9 bases; junction bases not matched to a gene: 22. CDR3 bases: TGCGCCAGCAGCGTTGGAGGGGGTCGCAGCGGGAGGGCCTCTCTTGAGCAGTTCTTC. It translates to CASSVGGGRSGRASLEQFF.

The chain has TRBV6-2 or TRBV6-3 and TRBJ1-5; D unresolved. The germline V and J ends were trimmed by 2 bases and 9 bases, with 14 bases remaining between them. The CDR3 consists of 14 residues. Germline-derived CDR1 and CDR2 are MNHEY and SVGEGT. The CDR3, as DNA: TGTGCCAGCAGTTACGAAGGCCACCCGATGCCCCAGCATTTT. Translation: CASSYEGHPMPQHF.

This clonotype was found a few times. The chain is built from TRBV20-1 and TRBJ2-7, with 10 bases fitting TRBD2. V gave up 7 bases and J gave up 1 base; unmatched junction bases: 10. Germline V gives CDR1 DFQATT, CDR2 SNEGSKA (reference sequence). This CDR3 contains 15 residues. CDR3 DNA sequence: TGCAGTGTAAAAACCAGGACTAGCGGTTCCTACGAGCAGTACTTC. Encoded protein: CSVKTRTSGSYEQYF.

This clonotype was counted at least ten times. The rearrangement links TRBV5-5 to TRBJ2-2; no clear D. Germline V gives CDR1 SGHKS, CDR2 YYEKEE (reference sequence). The ends were cut back, 3 bases at V and 1 base at J, with 10 bases in the middle. This CDR3 contains 15 residues. CDR3 sequence: CASSYGPMNTGELFF. CDR3 DNA sequence: TGTGCCAGCAGCTATGGACCGATGAACACCGGGGAGCTGTTTTTT.

This clonotype showed up many times. This chain uses TRBV18 with TRBJ2-1; 8 bases fit TRBD2. V was clipped by 2 bases and J by 0 bases; unmatched bases: 6. This CDR3 comprises 17 residues. Germline V gene data show CDR1 as KGHSH and CDR2 as LQKENI. This CDR3 reads CASSPRPSGHSYNEQFF. As DNA, the CDR3 is TGTGCCAGCTCACCAAGGCCTAGCGGGCACTCCTACAATGAGCAGTTCTTC.

This clonotype was counted ten times or more. The chain uses TRBV6-5 and TRBJ2-5; 8 nucleotides match TRBD2. Germline V gene sequence: CDR1 MNHEY, CDR2 SVGAGI. CDR3 length equals 15 residues. V shed 5 bases, J shed 4 bases, and the junction held 9 bases outside the gene matches. The CDR3 loop is CASSNGRAFTETQYF. DNA for the CDR3: TGTGCCAGCAGTAACGGGAGGGCCTTTACAGAGACCCAGTACTTC.

Many counts were recorded for this clonotype. The gene calls are TRBV29-1 and TRBJ2-4; D ambiguous. Trimming removed 4 bases from V and 6 bases from J, with 16 bases in between. CDR3 length: 14 amino acids. Per the germline V gene, CDR1 is SQVTM and CDR2 is ANQGSEA. CDR3 in DNA: TGCAGCGTTGGCCTAGGCCCTCCGGGAAACATTCAGTACTTC. The encoded protein is CSVGLGPPGNIQYF.

Regarding this clonotype: This may be a read error: a much more frequent sequence differs by one nucleotide. The rearrangement links TRBV7-2 to TRBJ2-7, with D tentatively TRBD1 (5 bases). Germline CDR1 and CDR2: SGHTA and FQGNSA. V dropped 5 bases and J dropped 7 bases, with 18 bases sitting between them. This CDR3 is 14 amino acids long. The CDR3 region has the DNA TGTGCCAGCAGCCCCCGGGTACAGGTCAAAGAGCAGTACTTC. It yields the protein CASSPRVQVKEQYF.

This clonotype was seen repeatedly, ten times or more. The CDR3 nucleotides read TGTGCCACCAGCAGAGAGCGGGGGGTGAACACCGGGGAGCTGTTTTTT. It translates to CATSRERGVNTGELFF. V usage is TRBV15 and J usage is TRBJ2-2, with 8 bases matching TRBD2. This CDR3 has 16 amino acids. Germline CDR1 is LNHNV and CDR2 is YYDKDF (reference sequence). The V segment lost 0 bases and the J segment 1 base; nucleotides outside the gene matches: 1.

This clonotype has ten or more counts. This chain connects TRBV27 to TRBJ1-2; D is undetermined. Germline V lookup: CDR1 MNHEY, CDR2 SMNVEV (reference sequence). The length of the CDR3 is 13 residues. The ends were cut back, 2 bases at V and 0 bases at J, with 4 bases in the middle. The CDR3 spells CASSLGTNYGYTF. As DNA, the CDR3 is TGTGCCAGCAGTTTAGGGACTAACTATGGCTACACCTTC.

The table lists this clonotype with many counts. The chain employs TRBV7-8 and TRBJ1-2; TRBD1 aligns across 11 bases. V lost 6 bases, J lost 5 bases, and 14 bases stayed unmatched. The CDR3 contains 17 residues. Germline-derived CDR1 and CDR2 are SGHVS and FQNEAQ. CDR3 in amino acids: CASSRNGQGAKMYGYTF. The CDR3 DNA reads TGTGCCAGCAGTAGGAACGGACAGGGGGCGAAGATGTATGGCTACACCTTC.

The rearrangement links TRBV27 to TRBJ1-1; D perhaps matches TRBD1 (5 bases). The germline V and J ends were trimmed by 3 bases and 0 bases, with 8 bases remaining between them. This CDR3 region has 14 residues. Per germline, CDR1 MNHEY and CDR2 SMNVEV (reference sequence). CDR3 DNA: TGTGCCAGCAGTTTCCTGGGGGTGAACACTGAAGCTTTCTTT. Translated: CASSFLGVNTEAFF.

In its sample, this clonotype was seen once. Given a much more abundant clone one base away, this may be a read error. The CDR3: CASTPGQEYYEQFF. The CDR3 bases are TGTGCCAGCACCCCGGGACAGGAATACTACGAGCAGTTCTTC. The rearrangement uses TRBV7-2 and TRBJ2-1, with 8 nucleotides matching TRBD1. Per the germline V gene, CDR1 is SGHTA and CDR2 is FQGNSA. The CDR3 sequence is 14 residues long. V trimming: 7 bases; J trimming: 10 bases; junction bases outside the gene matches: 12.

This clonotype has ten or more counts. The rearrangement joins TRBV20-1 to TRBJ2-7; 9 bases are shared with TRBD2. The junction had 5 bases not matched to a gene; V was cut back by 8 bases and J by 0 bases. The CDR3 sequence is 13 residues long. Germline CDR1 DFQATT, CDR2 SNEGSKA (reference sequence). The CDR3 region has the DNA TGCAGTCGGCGGGAGGGTAGCTCCTACGAGCAGTACTTC. Amino acids: CSRREGSSYEQYF.

Comment on this clonotype: At one of its ends the junction is not consistent with the germline gene, which may arise from a read error. This chain joins TRBV27 and TRBJ1-1; the D is unclear. The germline V gene has CDR1 MNHEY and CDR2 SMNVEV (reference sequence). The CDR3 sequence is 14 residues long. CDR3 in DNA: TGTGCCAGCAGTTTAACGGGTCCTGACACTGAAGTTTTCTTT. Encoded protein: CASSLTGPDTEVFF.

Many counts were recorded for this clonotype. V usage is TRBV3-1 and J usage is TRBJ2-1; D is perhaps TRBD1 or TRBD2 (5 bases each). Trimming stripped 1 base from V and 11 bases from J, with 6 bases between. CDR1 LGHDT and CDR2 YNNKEL come from the germline V gene (reference sequence). The CDR3 contains 11 residues. This chain's CDR3 is CASSQAGQQFF. Here the CDR3 DNA reads TGTGCCAGCAGCCAAGCGGGACAGCAGTTCTTC.

At least ten counts were recorded for this clonotype. This chain joins TRBV28 and TRBJ2-1; 9 positions match TRBD2. CDR3 size: 14 residues. J lost 9 bases, V lost 7 bases, and 10 bases had no gene match. Germline assignment: CDR1 MDHEN and CDR2 SYDVKM. CDR3 amino acids: CASTDGGGVSEQFF. The CDR3 DNA is TGTGCCAGCACTGACGGCGGGGGGGTGAGTGAGCAGTTCTTC.

The table lists this clonotype with many counts. CDR3 nucleotide sequence: TGCGCCAGTACGAACAGGGCGGAAGCTTTCTTT. This translates into CASTNRAEAFF. The chain is built from TRBV5-1 and TRBJ1-1; TRBD1 might be the D (6 bases). V was pared by 8 bases and J by 8 bases, with 13 bases between. The CDR3 spans 11 residues. CDR1 is SGHRS and CDR2 is YFSETQ in the germline V gene.

At least ten counts were recorded for this clonotype. The chain employs TRBV10-3 and TRBJ2-3; TRBD1 aligns across 8 bases. Trimming cost V 5 bases and J 0 bases; bases outside gene matches: 1. Looked up from germline, CDR1 is ENHRY and CDR2 is SYGVKD. The CDR3 totals 14 residues. The DNA of the CDR3 is TGTGCCATCAGTTGGGACAGGAGCACAGATACGCAGTATTTT. Translated: CAISWDRSTDTQYF.

This clonotype was counted many times. Germline is not matched at one junction end, which may reflect a read error. The CDR3 is CASSQAASGGPTDTQYF. For the CDR3, the DNA is TGTGCCAGCAGCCAAGCGGCCAGCGGGGGGCCCACAGATACGCAGTACTTT. The chain recombines TRBV4-2 with TRBJ2-3, with 9 nucleotides matching TRBD2. This CDR3 is 17 amino acids long. The germline gives CDR1 LGHNA, CDR2 YNFKEQ.

This clonotype has a count of ten or more. J is TRBJ1-1 and V is TRBV7-6; D is perhaps TRBD1 (5 bases). Trimming shortened V by 5 bases and J by 2 bases, and 9 bases separated the two germline ends. The germline V gene has CDR1 SGHVS and CDR2 FNYEAQ. The CDR3 consists of 13 residues. CDR3 region: CASSHDRNTEAFF. CDR3 DNA sequence: TGTGCCAGCAGCCATGACAGAAACACTGAAGCTTTCTTT.

This clonotype occurred a few times. The chain links TRBV20-1 to TRBJ2-2; 9 bases align to TRBD1. From germline, CDR1 is DFQATT and CDR2 SNEGSKA (reference sequence). V was clipped by 5 bases and J by 3 bases; unmatched bases: 7. The CDR3 runs 15 residues. The CDR3 DNA is TGCAGTGCTCTACCGGGACAGGGATACACCGGGGAGCTGTTTTTT. This sequence encodes CSALPGQGYTGELFF.

This clonotype was observed at least ten times. The V gene is TRBV11-2, the J gene TRBJ1-1, with D perhaps TRBD1 (6 bases). CDR3 size: 16 residues. V shed 3 bases and J shed 1 base, with 15 bases lying between them. Germline values: CDR1 SGHAT, CDR2 FQNNGV. DNA of the CDR3: TGTGCCAGCAGCTTTTGGTGGGACACCAAGAACACTGAAGCTTTCTTT. Its translation is CASSFWWDTKNTEAFF.

In this sample, this clonotype turned up many times. The V gene is TRBV27, the J gene TRBJ1-1; D is uncertain. Trimming cost V 6 bases and J 4 bases, with 12 bases left between them. Germline values: CDR1 MNHEY, CDR2 SMNVEV (reference sequence). CDR3 length equals 13 residues. The CDR3 region is CASRPGGVTEAFF. The CDR3 DNA reads as TGTGCCAGCAGGCCCGGCGGGGTCACTGAAGCTTTCTTT.

In this sample, this clonotype turned up many times. CDR3 sequence: CATALGGSSGNTIYF. The CDR3 bases are TGTGCCACCGCCCTTGGGGGAAGCTCTGGAAACACCATATATTTT. This chain connects TRBV6-1 to TRBJ1-3; possible D gene TRBD1, 5 bases. CDR3 size: 15 residues. V was cut by 10 bases and J by 0 bases, with 16 bases left in between. CDR1 and CDR2 (germline): MNHNS, SASEGT.